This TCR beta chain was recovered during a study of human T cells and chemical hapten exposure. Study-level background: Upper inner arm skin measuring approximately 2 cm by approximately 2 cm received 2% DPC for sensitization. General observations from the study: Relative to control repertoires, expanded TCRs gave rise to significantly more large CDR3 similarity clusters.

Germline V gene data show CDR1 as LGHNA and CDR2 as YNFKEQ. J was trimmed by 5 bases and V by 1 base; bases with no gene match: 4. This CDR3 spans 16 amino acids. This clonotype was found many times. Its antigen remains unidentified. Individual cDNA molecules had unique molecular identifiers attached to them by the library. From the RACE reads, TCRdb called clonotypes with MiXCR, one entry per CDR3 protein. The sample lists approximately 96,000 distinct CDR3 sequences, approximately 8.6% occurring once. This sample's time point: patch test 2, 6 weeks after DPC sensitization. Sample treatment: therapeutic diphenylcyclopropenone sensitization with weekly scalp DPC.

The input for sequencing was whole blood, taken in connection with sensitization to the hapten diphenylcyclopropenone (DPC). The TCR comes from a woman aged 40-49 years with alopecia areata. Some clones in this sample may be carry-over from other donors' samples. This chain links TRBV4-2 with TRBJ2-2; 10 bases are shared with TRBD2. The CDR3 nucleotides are TGTGCCAGCAGCCAAGGGCTAGCGGGAGAAACCGGGGAGCTGTTTTTT. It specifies CASSQGLAGETGELFF.